The 17 T cell receptor beta chains below were found in one sample sequenced in a study of T cells after yellow fever vaccination. Via MiXCR, TCRdb re-called the 5' RACE reads, giving one row per CDR3 protein. The sample lists approximately 550,000 distinct CDR3 sequences; less than 15% were seen once. Sequences were derived from PBMCs, sampled on the day of the yellow fever booster vaccination. All receptors come from a young man who received the YFV17D yellow fever vaccine.

The chain couples TRBV28 to TRBJ2-7; no clear D gene. Looked up from germline, CDR1 is MDHEN and CDR2 is SYDVKM. The CDR3 is made up of 13 amino acids. V lost 2 bases and J lost 2, with 7 bases in between. CDR3 residues: CASSLEGPYEQYF. In DNA form, the CDR3 reads TGTGCCAGCAGTTTAGAAGGGCCCTACGAGCAGTACTTC.

V gene TRBV7-9 combines with J gene TRBJ2-7; TRBD2 aligns across 11 bases. CDR1 SEHNR and CDR2 FQNEAQ come from the germline V gene (reference sequence). Germline trimming cut 5 bases from V and 9 bases from J; bases unmatched to any gene: 12. The CDR3 runs to 15 residues. CDR3 DNA: TGTGCCAGCAGCCATGGGACTAGCGGACCCTATGGGCAGTACTTC. It encodes CASSHGTSGPYGQYF.

The CDR3 nucleotides read TGTGCCAGCTCACTTAAGGCCCAGGGAAGCACTGAAGCTTTCTTT. It codes for CASSLKAQGSTEAFF. The chain is built from TRBV18 and TRBJ1-1; D may be TRBD1 (5 bases). This CDR3 spans 15 amino acids. Germline V lookup: CDR1 KGHSH, CDR2 LQKENI. Trimming stripped 4 bases from V and 4 bases from J, with 16 bases between.

This clonotype was seen a few times. The V call is TRBV19, the J call TRBJ2-1, with TRBD2 as a possible D gene (5 bases). The CDR3 contains 16 residues. The germline gives CDR1 LNHDA, CDR2 SQIVND (reference sequence). The V end was cut by 1 base, the J end by 7 bases, with 17 bases between. CDR3 loop: CASSIGPGGSWNEQFF. The CDR3 DNA reads TGTGCCAGTAGTATAGGACCTGGTGGGAGTTGGAATGAGCAGTTCTTC.

This clonotype has just a few counts. The chain uses TRBV7-2 and TRBJ2-5; D is possibly TRBD2 (6 bases). Trimming took 4 bases from V and 0 from J, leaving 12 bases between them. Per the germline V gene, CDR1 is SGHTA and CDR2 is FQGNSA. The CDR3 has 15 amino acids. The CDR3 spells CASSSPSSDQETQYF. CDR3 bases: TGTGCCAGCAGCTCTCCTTCTAGCGACCAAGAGACCCAGTACTTC.

This clonotype has just a few counts. This chain uses TRBV28 with TRBJ1-2; TRBD1 might be the D (6 bases). This CDR3 is built from 15 residues. Germline V lookup: CDR1 MDHEN, CDR2 SYDVKM. The V end lost 5 bases, the J end lost 6 bases, and 19 bases lay between the germline ends. The CDR3 bases are TGTGCCAGCAGTCCACACTTTAGGGGGGAGGATGGCTACACCTTC. Residues: CASSPHFRGEDGYTF.

This clonotype has at least ten counts. V gene TRBV5-1 combines with J gene TRBJ2-2; TRBD2 aligns across 9 bases. V was pared by 5 bases and J by 2 bases, with 7 bases of the junction left unmatched. CDR1 SGHRS and CDR2 YFSETQ come from the germline V gene. The CDR3 has 16 amino acids. The CDR3 sequence: CASRAGTSFNTGELFF. CDR3 coding DNA: TGCGCCAGCAGAGCGGGGACTAGCTTTAACACCGGGGAGCTGTTTTTT.

The chain carries TRBV19 and TRBJ2-5; maybe TRBD2 (6 bases). CDR3 length: 14 residues. CDR1 LNHDA and CDR2 SQIVND come from the germline V gene (reference sequence). V was clipped by 6 bases and J by 4 bases, with 15 bases between them. CDR3: CASSRRGSLETQYF. In DNA form, the CDR3 reads TGTGCCAGTAGCCGGAGGGGAAGTCTAGAGACCCAGTACTTC.

DNA of the CDR3: TGTGCCAGCAGCAAGACAGGGCTCGTCCAAGAGACCCAGTACTTC. It specifies CASSKTGLVQETQYF. J is TRBJ2-5 and V is TRBV7-2; 7 bases are a match to TRBD1. The CDR3 has 15 residues. The trim removed 5 bases at V and 1 base at J, leaving 7 bases unmatched. Germline CDR1 is SGHTA and CDR2 is FQGNSA. Looking up the rest from reference TRBV7-2 and TRBJ2-5 gives the full variable domain: GAGVSQSPSNKVTEKGKDVELRCDPISGHTALYWYRQSLGQGLEFLIYFQGNSAPDKSGLPSDRFSAERTGGSVSTLTIQRTQQEDSAVYLCASSKTGLVQETQYFGPGTRLLVL.

This clonotype was seen only a few times. The rearrangement joins TRBV5-1 to TRBJ1-1; D remains ambiguous. Per germline, CDR1 SGHRS and CDR2 YFSETQ. CDR3 size: 14 residues. Trimming pared 2 bases from V and 1 base from J, leaving 9 bases between. The CDR3: CASSFGPQNTEAFF. The CDR3 coding sequence is TGCGCCAGCAGCTTCGGGCCGCAGAACACTGAAGCTTTCTTT.

This clonotype was observed a handful of times. The J gene is TRBJ2-5, the V gene TRBV5-1; D uncertain. Germline V gene sequence: CDR1 SGHRS, CDR2 YFSETQ. CDR3 length equals 15 residues. Trimming left V 0 bases short and J 6 bases short, with 15 bases between. In DNA form, the CDR3 reads TGCGCCAGCAGCTTGGGGCAGAATTCAAGGAAGACCCAGTACTTC. This gives the protein CASSLGQNSRKTQYF.

This clonotype has more than one count but fewer than ten. V is TRBV7-9 and J is TRBJ2-7; TRBD2 matches at 12 bases. V dropped 4 bases and J dropped 4; count of bases not matched to a gene: 5. This CDR3 contains 15 residues. Per germline, CDR1 SEHNR and CDR2 FQNEAQ (reference sequence). The chain's CDR3 is CASSSRLAGVYEQYF. The DNA of the CDR3 is TGTGCCAGCAGCTCACGACTAGCGGGGGTGTACGAGCAGTACTTC.

In this sample, this clonotype turned up many times. The rearrangement uses TRBV18 and TRBJ2-6; 8 nucleotides line up with TRBD1. V lost 5 bases, J lost 2 bases, and 5 bases stayed unmatched. There are 16 residues in the CDR3. Germline CDR1 KGHSH, CDR2 LQKENI. CDR3 protein: CASSAQGATGANVLTF. CDR3 nucleotide sequence: TGTGCCAGCTCAGCGCAGGGGGCGACTGGGGCCAACGTCCTGACTTTC.

This clonotype was detected a few times. The chain recombines TRBV7-6 with TRBJ2-7; D is unresolved. Germline assignment: CDR1 SGHVS and CDR2 FNYEAQ. This CDR3 is 13 amino acids long. V was shortened by 1 base and J by 5 bases, with 9 bases between the two germline ends. As DNA, the CDR3 is TGTGCCAGCAGCTTAGGCTCCTTAAACGAGCAGTACTTC. It translates to CASSLGSLNEQYF.

The rearrangement uses TRBV6-1 and TRBJ2-2; 8 nucleotides match TRBD1. CDR3 length: 16 residues. Trimming at V came to 4 bases and at J to 5 bases, leaving 9 bases not matched to a gene. Germline V gene sequence: CDR1 MNHNS, CDR2 SASEGT. CDR3 nucleotide sequence: TGTGCCAGCAGTGTCATGGGACAGGAGTTAACCGGGGAGCTGTTTTTT. Translating gives CASSVMGQELTGELFF.

The table lists this clonotype with a few counts. The rearrangement joins TRBV7-3 to TRBJ2-7; perhaps TRBD1 as D (5 bases). Germline-derived CDR1 and CDR2 are SGHTA and FQGTGA. The CDR3 covers 17 residues. The V end lost 2 bases, the J end lost 2 bases, and 19 bases lay between the germline ends. CDR3 sequence reads: CASSLAGPERGAYEQYF. The CDR3 region has the DNA TGTGCCAGCAGCTTAGCAGGGCCTGAGAGAGGAGCCTACGAGCAGTACTTC.

This clonotype has at least ten counts. The gene calls are TRBV27 and TRBJ2-2; TRBD2 agrees at 7 bases. J gave up 4 bases and V 5 bases, and 7 bases lay outside the gene matches. CDR3 length equals 15 residues. Germline CDR1 and CDR2: MNHEY and SMNVEV (reference sequence). For the CDR3, the DNA is TGTGCCAGCAGTCTTGAGGGACTACCCACCGGGGAGCTGTTTTTT. Its translation is CASSLEGLPTGELFF.